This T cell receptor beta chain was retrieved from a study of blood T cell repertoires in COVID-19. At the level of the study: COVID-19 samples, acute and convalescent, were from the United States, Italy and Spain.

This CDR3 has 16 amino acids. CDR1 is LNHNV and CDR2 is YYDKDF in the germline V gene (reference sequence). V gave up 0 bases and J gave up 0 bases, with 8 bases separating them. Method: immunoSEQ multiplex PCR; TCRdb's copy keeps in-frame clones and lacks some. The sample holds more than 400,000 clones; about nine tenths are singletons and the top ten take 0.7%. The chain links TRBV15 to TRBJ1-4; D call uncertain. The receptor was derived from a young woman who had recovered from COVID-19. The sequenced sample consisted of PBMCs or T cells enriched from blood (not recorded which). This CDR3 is CATSRDLYATNEKLFF. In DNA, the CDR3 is TGTGCCACCAGCAGAGATTTATATGCAACTAATGAAAAACTGTTTTTT.